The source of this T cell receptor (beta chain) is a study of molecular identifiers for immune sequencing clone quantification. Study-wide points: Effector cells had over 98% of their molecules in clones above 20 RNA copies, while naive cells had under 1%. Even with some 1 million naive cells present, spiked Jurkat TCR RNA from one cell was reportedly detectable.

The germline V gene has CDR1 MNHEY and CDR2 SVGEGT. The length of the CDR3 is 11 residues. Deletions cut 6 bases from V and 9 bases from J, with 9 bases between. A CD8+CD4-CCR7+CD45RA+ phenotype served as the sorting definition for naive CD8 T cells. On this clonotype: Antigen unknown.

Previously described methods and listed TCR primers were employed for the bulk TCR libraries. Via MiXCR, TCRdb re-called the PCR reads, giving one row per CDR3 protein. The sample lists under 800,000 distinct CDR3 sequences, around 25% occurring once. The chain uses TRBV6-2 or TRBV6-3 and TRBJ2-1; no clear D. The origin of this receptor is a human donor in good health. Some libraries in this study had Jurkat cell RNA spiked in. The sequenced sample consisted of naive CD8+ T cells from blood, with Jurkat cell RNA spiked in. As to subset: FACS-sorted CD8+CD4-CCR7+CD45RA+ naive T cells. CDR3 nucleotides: TGTGCCAGCAGATGGGCCGTTGAGCAGTTCTTC. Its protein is CASRWAVEQFF.